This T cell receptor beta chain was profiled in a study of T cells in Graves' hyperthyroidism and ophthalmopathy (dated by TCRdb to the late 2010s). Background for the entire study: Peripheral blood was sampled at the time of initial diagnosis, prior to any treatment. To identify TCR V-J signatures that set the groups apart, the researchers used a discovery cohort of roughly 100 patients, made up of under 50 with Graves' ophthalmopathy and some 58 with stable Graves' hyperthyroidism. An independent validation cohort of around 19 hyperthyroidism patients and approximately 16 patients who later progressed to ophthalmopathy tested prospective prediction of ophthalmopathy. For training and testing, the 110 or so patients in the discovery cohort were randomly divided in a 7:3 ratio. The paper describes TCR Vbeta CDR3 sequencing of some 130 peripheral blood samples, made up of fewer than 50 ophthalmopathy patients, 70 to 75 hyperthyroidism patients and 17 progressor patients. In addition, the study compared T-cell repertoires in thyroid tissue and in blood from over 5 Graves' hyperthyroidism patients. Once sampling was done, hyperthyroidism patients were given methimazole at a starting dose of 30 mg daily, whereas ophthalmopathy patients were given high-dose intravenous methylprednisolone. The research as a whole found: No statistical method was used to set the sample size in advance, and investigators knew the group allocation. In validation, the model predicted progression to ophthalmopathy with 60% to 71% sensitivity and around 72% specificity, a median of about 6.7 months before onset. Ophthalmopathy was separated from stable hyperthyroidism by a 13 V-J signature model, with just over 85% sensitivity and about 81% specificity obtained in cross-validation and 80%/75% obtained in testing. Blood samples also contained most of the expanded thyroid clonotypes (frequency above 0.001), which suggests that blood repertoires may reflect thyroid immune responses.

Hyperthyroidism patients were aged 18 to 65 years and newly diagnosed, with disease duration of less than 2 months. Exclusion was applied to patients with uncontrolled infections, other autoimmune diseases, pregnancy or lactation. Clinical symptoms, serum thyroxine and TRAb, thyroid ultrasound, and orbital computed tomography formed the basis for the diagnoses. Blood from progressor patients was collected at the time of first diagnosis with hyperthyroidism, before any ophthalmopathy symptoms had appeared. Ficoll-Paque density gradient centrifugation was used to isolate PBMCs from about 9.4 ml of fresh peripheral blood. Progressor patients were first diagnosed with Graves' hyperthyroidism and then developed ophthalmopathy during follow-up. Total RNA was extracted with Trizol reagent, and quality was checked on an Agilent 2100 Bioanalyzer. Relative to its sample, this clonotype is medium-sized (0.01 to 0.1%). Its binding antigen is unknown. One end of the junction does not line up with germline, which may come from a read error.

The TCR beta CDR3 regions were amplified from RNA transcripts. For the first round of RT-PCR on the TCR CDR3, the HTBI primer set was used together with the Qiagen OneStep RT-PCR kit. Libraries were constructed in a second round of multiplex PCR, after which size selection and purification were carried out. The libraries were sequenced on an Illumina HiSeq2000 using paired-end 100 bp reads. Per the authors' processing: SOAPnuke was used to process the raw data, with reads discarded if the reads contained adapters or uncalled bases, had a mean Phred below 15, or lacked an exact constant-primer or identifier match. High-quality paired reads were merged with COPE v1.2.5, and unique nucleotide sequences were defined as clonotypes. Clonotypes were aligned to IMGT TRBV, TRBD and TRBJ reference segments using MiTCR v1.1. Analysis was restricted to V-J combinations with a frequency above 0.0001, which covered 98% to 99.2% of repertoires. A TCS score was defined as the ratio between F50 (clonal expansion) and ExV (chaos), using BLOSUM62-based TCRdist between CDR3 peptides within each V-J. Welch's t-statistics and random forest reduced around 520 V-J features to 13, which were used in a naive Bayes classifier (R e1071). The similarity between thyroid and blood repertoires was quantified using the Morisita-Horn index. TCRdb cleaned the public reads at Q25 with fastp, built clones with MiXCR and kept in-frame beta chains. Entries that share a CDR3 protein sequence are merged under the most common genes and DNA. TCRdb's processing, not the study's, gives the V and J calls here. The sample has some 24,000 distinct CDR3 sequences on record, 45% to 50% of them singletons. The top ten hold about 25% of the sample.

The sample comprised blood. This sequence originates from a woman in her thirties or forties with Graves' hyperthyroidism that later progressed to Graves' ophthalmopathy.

The DNA sequence is as follows: TGTGCTAGCAGCTTAGTATCCGGCAGCTATGAGCAGTTCTTC. Its protein reads: CASSLVSGSYEQFF. The rearranged chain carries TRBV7-7 and TRBJ2-1, with no confidently assigned D gene. CDR1 and CDR2, per the germline V gene (reference sequence), are SSHAT and FNYEAQ. The CDR3 runs 14 residues from the cysteine to the phenylalanine. Just CDR3 DNA is preserved here, 42 bases in frame from base 1.